This TCR beta chain originates from a study of blood T cell repertoires in COVID-19. About the study: PBMCs, B-cell-depleted T cells, or T cells provided the cDNA or gDNA that made up the material.

Methods used by the authors: Estimated nucleated cell counts came from reference gene primer amplification. Sequencing used immunoSEQ multiplex PCR; TCRdb keeps in-frame clones, though not all of them. That table is the source of V, J and clone size, and D and trimming were worked out from the DNA. The top ten hold around 15% of the sample, which has about 270,000 clones, more than 75% seen once. What the recovered Cohort 3 donors had was two negative PCRs, clearance, or symptom resolution. The CDR3 length is 14 residues. From germline, CDR1 is GTSNPN and CDR2 SVGIG (reference sequence). Trimming stripped 0 bases from V and 5 bases from J, with 11 bases between.

The receptor was derived from a man younger than 35 who had recovered from COVID-19. This chain links TRBV30 with TRBJ1-5, with D possibly TRBD1 on 6 matching bases. Sequencing was performed on PBMCs or T cells enriched from blood (not recorded which). The chain's CDR3 is CAWSVGGVDQPQHF. CDR3 DNA sequence: TGTGCCTGGAGTGTAGGGGGAGTGGATCAGCCCCAGCATTTT.